This T cell receptor (beta chain) was sequenced for a study of cytomegalovirus exposure and HLA in healthy donors. Overall study results and limits: Cytomegalovirus-associated status was assigned to approximately 160 TCR beta chains. Fewer N-insertions (relative to the approximately 670-donor mean) were reportedly seen in an Asian-associated ancestry cluster in a later analysis.

PCR employed 60 Vbeta and 13 Jbeta primers. Sequenced by immunoSEQ multiplex PCR; TCRdb stores in-frame clones only, minus some. The sample lists some 130,000 clones, approximately 78% occurring once. With 3 bases removed from V and 3 bases from J, the gap between germline ends came to 8 bases. Germline lookup yields CDR1 SGHTA and CDR2 FQGNSA. There are 13 residues in the CDR3. Note on this clone: What it binds is unknown.

This clonotype was sampled from a female donor in good health and CMV-seronegative. Sequenced input: PBMCs. This chain connects TRBV7-2 to TRBJ1-1, with D unclear. In DNA, the CDR3 is TGTGCCAGCAGCTTCTCTACTGACACTGAAGCTTTCTTT. Translating gives CASSFSTDTEAFF.